These 31 T cell receptor beta chains originate from one sample sequenced in a study of blood T cell repertoires in COVID-19. Here immunoSEQ multiplex PCR was the method, and the copy in TCRdb shows in-frame clones only, minus some. The profile shows under 200,000 clones, roughly 82% of them singletons. Sample: PBMCs or T cells enriched from blood (not recorded which). These receptors were obtained from an older woman with acute COVID-19.

This chain joins TRBV6-5 and TRBJ1-2, with 8 bases that match TRBD1. Trimming cost V 6 bases and J 6 bases; bases outside gene matches: 6. Per the germline V gene, CDR1 is MNHEY and CDR2 is SVGAGI. The CDR3 consists of 13 residues. This CDR3 is CASSVQGGHGYTF. DNA for the CDR3: TGTGCCAGCAGCGTACAGGGGGGGCATGGCTACACCTTC.

The chain combines TRBV10-3 with TRBJ1-3; 7 bases are a match to TRBD1. The V and J ends lost 3 bases and 1 base, in that order; junction bases with no gene match: 3. Germline loops: CDR1 ENHRY, CDR2 SYGVKD. The CDR3 is made up of 15 amino acids. CDR3 coding DNA: TGTGCCATCAGTGATCAGACAGGGTCTGGAAACACCATATATTTT. It encodes CAISDQTGSGNTIYF.

The V call is TRBV11-2, the J call TRBJ2-7, with D possibly TRBD2 on 5 matching bases. V was trimmed by 1 base and J by 0 bases, leaving 13 bases between them. This CDR3 has 16 residues. Germline loops: CDR1 SGHAT, CDR2 FQNNGV. The CDR3 spells CASSLVPGGSSYEQYF. The CDR3, as DNA: TGTGCCAGCAGCTTAGTGCCAGGTGGGAGCTCCTACGAGCAGTACTTC.

The chain uses TRBV28 and TRBJ1-5, with 7 bases that match TRBD1. The trim removed 7 bases at V and 5 bases at J, leaving 8 bases unmatched. Germline values: CDR1 MDHEN, CDR2 SYDVKM. CDR3 size: 14 residues. The CDR3: CASIGGQIYQPQHF. CDR3 nucleotide sequence: TGTGCCAGCATCGGGGGACAGATCTATCAGCCCCAGCATTTT.

The chain joins TRBV7-8 to TRBJ2-7; TRBD1 matches 7 bases. CDR1 and CDR2 from the germline V gene are SGHVS and FQNEAQ. The J segment lost 7 bases and the V segment lost 5 bases, leaving 17 bases of the junction unmatched. The CDR3 spans 16 residues. The CDR3 loop is CASSPNRRTGKGEQYV. DNA of the CDR3: TGTGCCAGCAGCCCAAACCGTAGGACAGGAAAGGGAGAGCAGTACGTC.

The rearrangement joins TRBV27 to TRBJ2-7; possible D gene TRBD2, 5 bases. Germline V CDR1 and CDR2: MNHEY, SMNVEV (reference sequence). This CDR3 region has 13 residues. Trimming left V 5 bases short and J 4 bases short, with 12 bases between. The CDR3 DNA follows: TGTGCCAGCAGTACTAGTAGTCGGTACGAGCAGTACTTC. Protein: CASSTSSRYEQYF.

This clone was detected many times. The chain recombines TRBV19 with TRBJ1-5, with a tentative D call TRBD1 (5 bases). Germline values: CDR1 LNHDA, CDR2 SQIVND (reference sequence). The CDR3 is made up of 15 amino acids. The ends were cut back, 10 bases at V and 3 bases at J, with 19 bases in the middle. The CDR3 sequence is CATSIGGAVNQPQHF. CDR3 in DNA: TGTGCCACCTCAATCGGCGGGGCCGTCAATCAGCCCCAGCATTTT.

This clone appeared a few times. The genes are TRBV2 and TRBJ1-1, with a weak D call TRBD1 (5 bases). Germline lookup yields CDR1 SNHLY and CDR2 FYNNEI. The CDR3 loop spans 14 amino acids. V was clipped by 6 bases and J by 3 bases, with 14 bases between them. The CDR3 nucleotides read TGTGCCAGCAGATTGGGGGGATCGGACACTGAAGCTTTCTTT. Translated: CASRLGGSDTEAFF.

The chain's CDR3 is CASSQERRDGYTF. The DNA of the CDR3 is TGCGCCAGCAGCCAAGAAAGGAGGGATGGCTACACCTTC. This chain connects TRBV4-3 to TRBJ1-2; D is uncertain. This CDR3 has 13 amino acids. V shed 0 bases and J shed 6 bases, with 8 bases lying between them. The germline V gene has CDR1 LGHNA and CDR2 YSLEER.

The chain employs TRBV5-1 and TRBJ1-6; 7 bases match TRBD1. This CDR3 spans 13 amino acids. CDR1 and CDR2 from the germline V gene are SGHRS and YFSETQ. Trimming took 7 bases from V and 7 from J; bases not matched to a gene: 5. The chain's CDR3 is CASCPGQNSPLHF. The DNA for the CDR3 is TGCGCCAGCTGCCCGGGACAGAATTCACCCCTCCACTTT.

This chain connects TRBV5-4 to TRBJ2-1; weak D call: TRBD1 (5 bases). With 1 base removed from V and 4 bases from J, the gap between germline ends came to 6 bases. This CDR3 has 13 amino acids. Germline V lookup: CDR1 SGHNT, CDR2 YYREEE (reference sequence). The CDR3 sequence is CASSLPGYNEQFF. The CDR3 DNA is TGTGCCAGCAGCTTGCCAGGGTACAATGAGCAGTTCTTC.

V is TRBV6-2 or TRBV6-3 and J is TRBJ1-2; 9 nucleotides match TRBD1. The junction had 10 bases not matched to a gene; V was cut back by 6 bases and J by 2 bases. The CDR3 contains 16 residues. Germline lookup yields CDR1 MNHEY and CDR2 SVGEGT. The CDR3 loop is CASSLLGQGGNYGYTF. In nucleotides, the CDR3 is TGTGCCAGCAGCTTATTGGGACAGGGAGGAAACTATGGCTACACCTTC.

Comments on this clone: Additional DNA sequences in this sample encode the identical CDR3. In DNA form, the CDR3 reads TGTGCCAGCAGCTTATCTAGGGAGACCCAGTACTTC. Its protein is CASSLSRETQYF. The rearrangement uses TRBV7-2 and TRBJ2-5; D is undetermined. Germline CDR1 and CDR2: SGHTA and FQGNSA. CDR3 length: 12 residues. V gave up 2 bases and J gave up 5 bases, with 6 bases separating them.

V gene TRBV7-7 combines with J gene TRBJ2-3; 13 nucleotides align to TRBD2. V lost 5 bases and J lost 2; bases outside the gene matches: 4. CDR1 SSHAT and CDR2 FNYEAQ come from the germline V gene (reference sequence). CDR3 length: 16 residues. For the CDR3, the DNA is TGTGCCAGCAGCATGGGACTAGCGGGATACACAGATACGCAGTATTTT. Amino acids: CASSMGLAGYTDTQYF.

V is TRBV4-2 and J is TRBJ1-3; D remains ambiguous. Per the germline V gene, CDR1 is LGHNA and CDR2 is YNFKEQ. This CDR3 is 14 amino acids long. The germline V and J ends were trimmed by 2 bases and 0 bases, with 5 bases remaining between them. The CDR3, as DNA: TGTGCCAGCAGCCAAACGAGCTCTGGAAACACCATATATTTT. It yields the protein CASSQTSSGNTIYF.

The chain couples TRBV5-5 to TRBJ2-7; D is unclear. Germline V gives CDR1 SGHKS, CDR2 YYEKEE (reference sequence). V gave up 4 bases and J gave up 6 bases, with 11 bases separating them. This CDR3 comprises 12 residues. Here the CDR3 reads CASSLDLGEQYF. Written as DNA, the CDR3 is TGTGCCAGCAGCCTAGACCTCGGCGAGCAGTACTTC.

The rearrangement uses TRBV12-1 and TRBJ1-1; the table's D call TRBD1 went unverified against the DNA. TRBV12-1 is annotated as a pseudogene. The CDR3 sequence is 18 residues long. The CDR3 DNA reads TGTGCCAGCAGCTGTACCGGGACAGGGGGCCCCCTGAACACTGAAGCTTTCTTT. Translation gives CASSCTGTGGPLNTEAFF.

This rearrangement joins TRBV10-2 to TRBJ1-3; D call uncertain. CDR1 is WSHSY, CDR2 SAAADI, per germline. Trimming took off 6 bases at V and 4 bases at J, with 13 bases between the two ends. The CDR3 runs 14 residues. CDR3 in amino acids: CASRRWGEGNTIYF. Written as DNA, the CDR3 is TGCGCCAGCAGGAGGTGGGGAGAAGGAAACACCATATATTTT.

On this clone: The junction shows a germline mismatch at one end, possibly a read error. The rearrangement links TRBV7-2 to TRBJ2-5; TRBD2 aligns across 7 bases. Germline CDR1 reads SGHTA; CDR2 reads FQGNSA. The CDR3 runs 17 residues. The CDR3 is CASSLGPLGGGKETQYF. Written as DNA, the CDR3 is TGTGCCAGCAGTTTAGGCCCGTTGGGGGGAGGGAAGGAGACCCAGTACTTC.

The V gene is TRBV30, the J gene TRBJ2-5, with D tentatively TRBD2 (5 bases). The CDR3 runs 15 residues. Germline assignment: CDR1 GTSNPN and CDR2 SVGIG (reference sequence). V gave up 8 bases and J gave up 4 bases, with 23 bases separating them. CDR3 nucleotide sequence: TGTGCCCGTTCCTTTAGAGAGGGCTCAGGAGAGACCCAGTACTTC. Its protein is CARSFREGSGETQYF.

The chain recombines TRBV10-3 with TRBJ2-3, with D tentatively TRBD1 (5 bases). V lost 6 bases to trimming and J lost 3 bases, with 13 bases between them. The V gene's germline CDR1 is ENHRY and CDR2 SYGVKD. This CDR3 is built from 14 residues. CDR3 amino acids: CAIRGRVWTDTQYF. The CDR3 bases are TGTGCCATCAGGGGCAGGGTTTGGACAGATACGCAGTATTTT.

The chain recombines TRBV12-3 or TRBV12-4 with TRBJ1-2; 9 bases agree with TRBD1. The CDR3 covers 13 residues. Trimming cost V 5 bases and J 8 bases; bases outside gene matches: 6. CDR3 sequence: CASSPGTGRGYTF. Written as DNA, the CDR3 is TGTGCCAGCAGTCCCGGGACAGGGAGGGGCTACACCTTC.

V is TRBV20-1 and J is TRBJ1-2, with D uncertain. The V end was cut by 2 bases, the J end by 7 bases, with 8 bases between. This CDR3 is built from 11 residues. Germline lookup yields CDR1 DFQATT and CDR2 SNEGSKA (reference sequence). This CDR3 reads CSARIYSGYTF. CDR3 sequence (DNA): TGCAGTGCTAGAATATACAGTGGCTACACCTTC.

The rearrangement uses TRBV5-6 and TRBJ2-1; TRBD1 is a possible D gene (5 bases). Trimming pared 2 bases from V and 2 bases from J, leaving 8 bases between. This CDR3 contains 14 residues. Germline CDR1 reads SGHDT; CDR2 reads YYEEEE. CDR3 region: CASSFQGAYNEQFF. The CDR3 DNA is TGTGCCAGCAGCTTCCAGGGCGCCTACAATGAGCAGTTCTTC.

The CDR3 nucleotides are TGTGCCAGCAGTTACTCAACGGGGGGGCCAGTCTATGAGCAGTTCTTC. Amino acids: CASSYSTGGPVYEQFF. This chain uses TRBV6-5 with TRBJ2-1; 8 bases align to TRBD2. The CDR3 runs 16 residues. Trimming removed 0 bases from V and 8 bases from J; junction bases left unmatched: 9. Germline loops: CDR1 MNHEY, CDR2 SVGAGI.

The CDR3 loop is CASSPGGPIPGEQFF. The CDR3 DNA is TGTGCCAGCAGCCCGGGAGGGCCTATTCCCGGGGAGCAGTTCTTC. The V call is TRBV7-9, the J call TRBJ2-1; 8 bases map to TRBD2. The ends lost 5 bases at V and 10 bases at J; junction bases unmatched: 13. Germline CDR1 reads SEHNR; CDR2 reads FQNEAQ (reference sequence). CDR3 size: 15 residues.

V usage is TRBV30 and J usage is TRBJ1-4; a possible D gene is TRBD1 (6 bases). The CDR3 runs to 15 residues. V gave up 2 bases and J gave up 3 bases, with 13 bases separating them. Germline CDR1 and CDR2: GTSNPN and SVGIG (reference sequence). CDR3 loop: CAWSRQEIANEKLFF. CDR3 nucleotides: TGTGCCTGGAGTCGACAGGAGATAGCTAATGAAAAACTGTTTTTT.

V gene TRBV5-1 combines with J gene TRBJ1-1; TRBD1 agrees at 7 bases. The CDR3 runs to 16 residues. CDR1 and CDR2 (germline): SGHRS, YFSETQ. V lost 4 bases, J lost 0 bases, and 9 bases stayed unmatched. In nucleotides, the CDR3 is TGCGCCAGCAGCCGGGGACAGACCCCTTTGAACACTGAAGCTTTCTTT. Its protein product is CASSRGQTPLNTEAFF.

The genes are TRBV2 and TRBJ1-2; D gene uncertain. The ends were cut back, 3 bases at V and 0 bases at J, with 8 bases in the middle. Germline CDR1 reads SNHLY; CDR2 reads FYNNEI. There are 14 residues in the CDR3. CDR3 coding DNA: TGTGCCAGCAGTGATGGGCAGGCTAACTATGGCTACACCTTC. This sequence encodes CASSDGQANYGYTF. The whole variable domain, remainder taken from reference TRBV2 and TRBJ1-2, is EPEVTQTPSHQVTQMGQEVILRCVPISNHLYFYWYRQILGQKVEFLVSFYNNEISEKSEIFDDQFSVERPDGSNFTLKIRSTKLEDSAMYFCASSDGQANYGYTFGSGTRLTVV.

The table lists this clone with a few counts. The chain employs TRBV7-2 and TRBJ1-2; the match to TRBD1 covers 9 bases. V shed 4 bases, J shed 7 bases, and the junction held 10 bases outside the gene matches. The V gene's germline CDR1 is SGHTA and CDR2 FQGNSA. The CDR3 covers 15 residues. The CDR3 bases are TGTGCCAGCAGCTACCGGGACAGGGCGGTTAGTGGCTACACCTTC. This gives the protein CASSYRDRAVSGYTF.

The rearrangement uses TRBV12-3 or TRBV12-4 and TRBJ1-3; 7 bases match TRBD1. This CDR3 is built from 13 residues. The V and J ends lost 8 bases and 4 bases, in that order; junction bases with no gene match: 5. The CDR3 sequence is CASRPGGGNTIYF. The CDR3 coding sequence is TGTGCCAGCCGACCAGGGGGAGGAAACACCATATATTTT.